Listed below are T cell receptor beta chains from one sample, sequenced in a study of T cell changes during pregnancy in multiple sclerosis. Only in-frame clones appear in the TCRdb table, and some are missing; sequencing was by immunoSEQ multiplex PCR. The repertoire consists of 50,000 to 65,000 clones, with about 91% occurring once and the leading ten covering over 0.8%. Sample: peripheral blood, taken in the first trimester of pregnancy. Every receptor here comes from a female donor with multiple sclerosis, enrolled in a pregnancy study. CDR3s include the opening cysteine and the closing phenylalanine or tryptophan. The D gene is left open where the match is weak. Part of the rows lack a size; the others show once, few, many or a class for expanded clones.

clone_size: NA; v_call: TRBV7-2; j_call: TRBJ1-1; d_call: NA; cdr3_aa: CASSLFPQSEAFF; cdr3_nt: TGTGCCAGCAGCTTATTCCCCCAATCTGAAGCTTTCTTT
clone_size: NA; v_call: TRBV7-9; j_call: TRBJ2-1; d_call: NA; cdr3_aa: CASRSPNPDEQFF; cdr3_nt: TGTGCCAGCAGGTCCCCAAACCCGGATGAGCAGTTCTTC
clone_size: NA; v_call: TRBV27; j_call: TRBJ1-6; d_call: NA; cdr3_aa: CASKREISYNSPLHF; cdr3_nt: TGTGCCAGCAAAAGGGAGATCTCCTATAATTCACCCCTCCACTTT
clone_size: NA; v_call: TRBV5-5; j_call: TRBJ1-6; d_call: TRBD1; cdr3_aa: CASSTGQGSSYNSPLHF; cdr3_nt: TGTGCCAGCAGCACAGGACAGGGAAGCTCCTATAATTCACCCCTCCACTTT
clone_size: NA; v_call: TRBV6-1; j_call: TRBJ1-6; d_call: NA; cdr3_aa: CASSEGFRDSPLHF; cdr3_nt: TGTGCCAGCAGTGAGGGTTTTCGGGATTCACCCCTCCACTTT
clone_size: NA; v_call: TRBV2; j_call: TRBJ1-1; d_call: NA; cdr3_aa: CASLRENTEAFF; cdr3_nt: TGTGCCAGCCTCAGGGAGAACACTGAAGCTTTCTTT
clone_size: NA; v_call: TRBV2; j_call: TRBJ2-7; d_call: NA; cdr3_aa: CASSGAVVQIWRHEQYF; cdr3_nt: TGTGCCAGCAGTGGCGCGGTCGTACAAATATGGCGGCACGAGCAGTACTTC
clone_size: NA; v_call: TRBV6-1; j_call: TRBJ1-2; d_call: NA; cdr3_aa: CASSERAAGMYIYGYTF; cdr3_nt: TGTGCCAGCAGTGAAAGGGCGGCAGGGATGTATATTTATGGCTACACCTTC
clone_size: NA; v_call: TRBV9; j_call: TRBJ2-5; d_call: TRBD2; cdr3_aa: CASRGEAGQETQYF; cdr3_nt: TGTGCCAGCAGGGGAGAAGCGGGGCAAGAGACCCAGTACTTC
clone_size: once; v_call: TRBV6-5; j_call: TRBJ2-1; d_call: TRBD2; cdr3_aa: CASSYIQRGDNEQFF; cdr3_nt: TGTGCCAGCAGTTACATCCAGCGGGGGGACAATGAGCAGTTCTTC
clone_size: NA; v_call: TRBV30; j_call: TRBJ2-3; d_call: NA; cdr3_aa: CAWSLLTDTQYF; cdr3_nt: TGTGCCTGGAGTCTTCTCACAGATACGCAGTATTTT
clone_size: NA; v_call: TRBV6-5; j_call: TRBJ1-1; d_call: TRBD1; cdr3_aa: CASSSLLAGGTEAFF; cdr3_nt: TGTGCCAGCAGCTCTCTTCTAGCAGGGGGCACTGAAGCTTTCTTT
clone_size: NA; v_call: TRBV19; j_call: TRBJ2-7; d_call: NA; cdr3_aa: CASSNYGTYEQYF; cdr3_nt: TGTGCCAGTAGTAACTACGGGACTTACGAGCAGTACTTC
clone_size: NA; v_call: TRBV6-5; j_call: TRBJ1-1; d_call: NA; cdr3_aa: CASSYLRTIRNEAFF; cdr3_nt: TGTGCCAGCAGTTATCTAAGGACAATCCGAAATGAAGCTTTCTTT
clone_size: NA; v_call: TRBV6-4; j_call: TRBJ2-1; d_call: TRBD2; cdr3_aa: CASSVLAGGPGEQFF; cdr3_nt: TGTGCCAGCAGTGTCTTAGCGGGGGGGCCTGGTGAGCAGTTCTTC
clone_size: NA; v_call: TRBV7-8; j_call: TRBJ2-3; d_call: NA; cdr3_aa: CASSLAGAQYF; cdr3_nt: TGTGCCAGCAGCTTAGCGGGCGCGCAGTATTTT
clone_size: NA; v_call: TRBV29-1; j_call: TRBJ1-2; d_call: TRBD1; cdr3_aa: CSVAGGRVYGYTF; cdr3_nt: TGCAGCGTTGCAGGGGGGCGCGTCTATGGCTACACCTTC
clone_size: NA; v_call: TRBV29-1; j_call: TRBJ2-1; d_call: TRBD2; cdr3_aa: CSPRLAGPYNEQFF; cdr3_nt: TGCAGCCCCCGACTAGCGGGGCCCTACAATGAGCAGTTCTTC
clone_size: few; v_call: TRBV9; j_call: TRBJ1-1; d_call: TRBD1; cdr3_aa: CASTSRQGMAFF; cdr3_nt: TGTGCCAGCACCTCTAGACAGGGTATGGCTTTCTTT
clone_size: NA; v_call: TRBV14; j_call: TRBJ2-5; d_call: NA; cdr3_aa: CASSHVKAQWGRETQYF; cdr3_nt: TGTGCCAGCAGCCACGTTAAAGCCCAATGGGGGCGGGAGACCCAGTACTTC
clone_size: NA; v_call: TRBV27; j_call: TRBJ1-6; d_call: TRBD1; cdr3_aa: CASSFLGQGTTNSPLHF; cdr3_nt: TGTGCCAGCAGTTTTTTGGGACAGGGGACGACCAATTCACCCCTCCACTTT
clone_size: NA; v_call: TRBV9; j_call: TRBJ2-1; d_call: NA; cdr3_aa: CASSATTGLNEQFF; cdr3_nt: TGTGCCAGCAGCGCTACCACGGGACTTAATGAGCAGTTCTTC
clone_size: NA; v_call: TRBV20-1; j_call: TRBJ1-2; d_call: NA; cdr3_aa: CSATAGGYTF; cdr3_nt: TGCAGTGCCACCGCGGGGGGCTACACCTTC
clone_size: NA; v_call: TRBV7-2; j_call: TRBJ1-1; d_call: NA; cdr3_aa: CASRGNRGGIEAFF; cdr3_nt: TGTGCCAGTCGTGGCAATCGGGGGGGAATAGAAGCTTTCTTT
clone_size: NA; v_call: TRBV7-9; j_call: TRBJ2-3; d_call: NA; cdr3_aa: CASSLAGRVATDTQYF; cdr3_nt: TGTGCCAGCAGCTTAGCAGGCAGGGTGGCAACAGATACGCAGTATTTT
clone_size: NA; v_call: TRBV11-2; j_call: TRBJ2-7; d_call: TRBD1; cdr3_aa: CASSLGGTGRGLSEQYF; cdr3_nt: TGTGCCAGCAGCTTAGGGGGGACAGGAAGGGGACTGAGCGAGCAGTACTTC
clone_size: NA; v_call: TRBV25-1; j_call: TRBJ2-5; d_call: TRBD2; cdr3_aa: CATGTSGDQETQYF; cdr3_nt: TGTGCCACCGGGACTAGCGGGGACCAAGAGACCCAGTACTTC
clone_size: NA; v_call: TRBV4-2; j_call: TRBJ2-5; d_call: TRBD2; cdr3_aa: CASSQGASGLAGGGETQYF; cdr3_nt: TGTGCCAGCAGCCAAGGGGCTTCGGGACTAGCGGGGGGTGGCGAGACCCAGTACTTC
clone_size: NA; v_call: TRBV10-3; j_call: TRBJ2-1; d_call: TRBD2; cdr3_aa: CAISGTSGGRDNEQFF; cdr3_nt: TGTGCCATCAGTGGGACTAGCGGGGGGCGGGACAATGAGCAGTTCTTC
clone_size: NA; v_call: TRBV14; j_call: TRBJ2-4; d_call: TRBD1; cdr3_aa: CASSQPDRGVNIQYF; cdr3_nt: TGTGCCAGCAGCCAGCCCGACAGGGGAGTGAACATTCAGTACTTC
clone_size: NA; v_call: TRBV5-4; j_call: TRBJ2-7; d_call: NA; cdr3_aa: CASSLASGGLHEQYF; cdr3_nt: TGTGCCAGCAGCTTGGCCTCTGGAGGGTTGCACGAGCAGTACTTC
clone_size: NA; v_call: TRBV21-1; j_call: TRBJ1-2; d_call: NA; cdr3_aa: CASSKALEDNYGYTF; cdr3_nt: TGTGCCAGCAGCAAAGCGCTCGAGGATAACTATGGCTACACCTTC
clone_size: once; v_call: TRBV27; j_call: TRBJ1-4; d_call: TRBD1; cdr3_aa: CASSSLPGQKDNEKLFF; cdr3_nt: TGTGCCAGCAGTTCCCTCCCGGGACAGAAAGATAATGAAAAACTGTTTTTT
clone_size: NA; v_call: TRBV7-9; j_call: TRBJ2-3; d_call: NA; cdr3_aa: CASSLALTDTQYF; cdr3_nt: TGTGCCAGCAGCTTAGCGCTAACGGATACGCAGTATTTT
clone_size: NA; v_call: TRBV30; j_call: TRBJ1-5; d_call: NA; cdr3_aa: CAWTHGGGQPQHF; cdr3_nt: TGTGCCTGGACCCACGGCGGTGGGCAGCCCCAGCATTTT
clone_size: NA; v_call: TRBV7-2; j_call: TRBJ2-7; d_call: TRBD2; cdr3_aa: CASSLGPSGGGYEQYF; cdr3_nt: TGTGCCAGCAGCTTAGGACCCAGCGGGGGAGGTTACGAGCAGTACTTC
clone_size: NA; v_call: TRBV29-1; j_call: TRBJ1-1; d_call: NA; cdr3_aa: CSVLLRGGGNAEAFF; cdr3_nt: TGCAGCGTTCTGTTGCGTGGGGGGGGAAATGCCGAAGCTTTCTTT
clone_size: NA; v_call: TRBV15; j_call: TRBJ1-5; d_call: NA; cdr3_aa: CATRPDTYQPQHF; cdr3_nt: TGTGCCACCAGACCGGACACTTATCAGCCCCAGCATTTT
clone_size: NA; v_call: TRBV6-5; j_call: TRBJ2-1; d_call: NA; cdr3_aa: CASSYEGGLYNEQFF; cdr3_nt: TGTGCCAGCAGTTACGAGGGGGGGCTGTACAATGAGCAGTTCTTC
clone_size: NA; v_call: TRBV6-5; j_call: TRBJ2-1; d_call: TRBD2; cdr3_aa: CASSYSSGVYNEQFF; cdr3_nt: TGTGCCAGCAGTTACTCGAGCGGGGTCTACAATGAGCAGTTCTTC
clone_size: NA; v_call: TRBV6-5; j_call: TRBJ2-1; d_call: NA; cdr3_aa: CASASEGISYNEQFF; cdr3_nt: TGTGCCAGCGCCTCGGAGGGCATCTCCTACAATGAGCAGTTCTTC